A single sample is the source of the 16 T cell receptor beta chains below, sequenced in a study of T cells in Graves' hyperthyroidism and ophthalmopathy. Regions amplified from RNA transcripts were the TCR beta CDR3 regions. An initial round of RT-PCR targeting the TCR CDR3 relied on the HTBI primer set. A single record per CDR3 protein comes from TCRdb applying MiXCR to the multiplex PCR reads. The table has roughly 570,000 distinct CDR3 sequences, roughly 50% seen once. What was sequenced was peripheral blood or thyroid tissue (not recorded which). The origin of the receptors is a woman aged 18-29 years with Graves' hyperthyroidism.

Worth noting for this clonotype: A read error may produce the germline difference seen at one junction end. The rearrangement links TRBV10-3 to TRBJ1-2, with D possibly TRBD1 on 6 matching bases. The germline V gene has CDR1 ENHRY and CDR2 SYGVKD. There are 15 residues in the CDR3. CDR3 loop: CASSYDFRGLYGYTF. DNA of the CDR3: TGTGCCAGCAGTTACGATTTCAGGGGCCTCTATGGCTACACCTTC.

This clonotype was counted many times. The V and J genes are TRBV19 and TRBJ1-2; D may be TRBD1 (6 bases). This CDR3 spans 14 amino acids. The germline V and J ends were trimmed by 3 bases and 2 bases, with 10 bases remaining between them. Germline CDR1 and CDR2: LNHDA and SQIVND (reference sequence). The CDR3 DNA follows: TGTGCCAGTAGTATCGAGACAGGAAACTATGGCTACACCTTC. Translation gives CASSIETGNYGYTF.

This clonotype turned up a few times. The V call is TRBV6-1, the J call TRBJ2-7, with D perhaps matching TRBD1 or TRBD2 (5 bases each). Trimming left V 5 bases short and J 7 bases short, with 21 bases between. Germline CDR1 is MNHNS and CDR2 is SASEGT. The CDR3 runs to 15 residues. CDR3 sequence (DNA): TGTGCCAGCAGTCCCATAGCTGGGGGAGTGCGAGAGCAGTACTTC. Protein: CASSPIAGGVREQYF.

This clonotype was recorded many times. The V and J genes are TRBV12-3 or TRBV12-4 and TRBJ2-7; D is unresolved. The CDR3 contains 14 residues. V was pared by 3 bases and J by 2 bases, with 11 bases between. This CDR3 is CASSLSRIPYEQYF. CDR3 bases: TGTGCCAGCAGTTTGTCTAGAATACCCTACGAGCAGTACTTC.

This clonotype has at least ten counts. The chain carries TRBV20-1 and TRBJ2-7; 8 nucleotides align to TRBD1. V shed 1 base, J shed 1 base, and the junction held 3 bases outside the gene matches. The CDR3 totals 14 residues. CDR1 and CDR2 from the germline V gene are DFQATT and SNEGSKA (reference sequence). The DNA for the CDR3 is TGCAGTGCTAGAGCAGGGGGCGCTTCCTACGAGCAGTACTTC. Its protein is CSARAGGASYEQYF.

This clonotype was counted at least ten times. This chain links TRBV5-5 with TRBJ1-1; unclear D gene. The V gene's germline CDR1 is SGHKS and CDR2 YYEKEE (reference sequence). V was pared by 0 bases and J by 7 bases, with 13 bases between. The CDR3 runs to 14 residues. Here the CDR3 reads CASSLVGLGFEAFF. The CDR3 nucleotides are TGTGCCAGCAGCTTGGTGGGTTTAGGGTTTGAAGCTTTCTTT.

Ten or more counts support this clonotype. V gene TRBV6-2 or TRBV6-3 combines with J gene TRBJ1-2; TRBD1 agrees at 10 bases. In germline, CDR1 is MNHEY, CDR2 SVGEGT. V was pared by 8 bases and J by 6 bases, with 6 bases of the junction left unmatched. The CDR3 is 13 residues long. CDR3 in amino acids: CASWDRGKDGYTF. The CDR3 bases are TGTGCCAGCTGGGACAGGGGAAAAGATGGCTACACCTTC.

V usage is TRBV7-2 and J usage is TRBJ2-5, with D unclear. Germline CDR1 is SGHTA and CDR2 is FQGNSA. The CDR3 contains 16 residues. V was clipped by 5 bases and J by 2 bases, with 18 bases between them. CDR3 region: CASSPATADTQETQYF. CDR3 nucleotide sequence: TGTGCCAGCAGCCCGGCAACGGCAGATACACAAGAGACCCAGTACTTC.

This clonotype appeared many times. V usage is TRBV2 and J usage is TRBJ2-2, with a possible D match to TRBD2 (6 bases). V was shortened by 8 bases and J by 6 bases, with 22 bases between the two germline ends. This CDR3 comprises 16 residues. The germline CDR1 and CDR2 sequences are SNHLY and FYNNEI. CDR3 nucleotides: TGTGCCAGCGTGACGGGAGCGAGGGAGATCGCCGGGGAGCTGTTTTTT. This encodes CASVTGAREIAGELFF.

This clonotype was recorded only once. The chain employs TRBV9 and TRBJ2-7, with 8 bases that match TRBD2. The germline CDR1 and CDR2 sequences are SGDLS and YYNGEE. The CDR3 extends over 14 amino acids. The ends lost 6 bases at V and 9 bases at J; junction bases unmatched: 14. The CDR3 is CASTQGYRAGGQYF. CDR3 nucleotides: TGTGCCAGCACTCAGGGGTACAGGGCGGGGGGGCAGTACTTC.

In its sample, this clonotype was seen many times. CDR3 in DNA: TGCAGCGTTGAATTTCGGGGGTCGGCTAGCGGGAGGCGCACCGGGGAGCTGTTTTTT. Amino acids: CSVEFRGSASGRRTGELFF. V is TRBV29-1 and J is TRBJ2-2, with TRBD2 matching over 11 bases. V dropped 2 bases and J dropped 4; count of bases not matched to a gene: 15. CDR3 length: 19 residues. The V gene's germline CDR1 is SQVTM and CDR2 ANQGSEA.

The rearrangement joins TRBV27 to TRBJ1-1; the match to TRBD1 covers 9 bases. V was clipped by 4 bases and J by 14 bases; unmatched bases: 11. Germline V lookup: CDR1 MNHEY, CDR2 SMNVEV (reference sequence). CDR3 size: 13 residues. The CDR3 sequence is CASSSTGTGRAFF. CDR3 coding DNA: TGTGCCAGCAGTTCCACCGGGACAGGGAGAGCGTTCTTT.

This clonotype was detected a few times. The CDR3 spells CASSGQRRGSGLYEQYF. For the CDR3, the DNA is TGTGCCAGCAGCGGGCAACGCCGGGGTTCTGGACTCTACGAGCAGTACTTC. The gene calls are TRBV28 and TRBJ2-7; D may be TRBD2 (5 bases). The CDR3 consists of 17 residues. Germline V gives CDR1 MDHEN, CDR2 SYDVKM. Trimming removed 6 bases at V and 3 bases at J, with 24 bases between.

This clonotype was recorded a few times. This chain uses TRBV5-5 with TRBJ2-7; D is unresolved. CDR1 is SGHKS, CDR2 YYEKEE, per germline (reference sequence). This CDR3 has 15 amino acids. V gave up 2 bases and J gave up 4 bases, with 16 bases separating them. The CDR3 spells CASSLLGGVLYEQYF. Here the CDR3 DNA reads TGTGCCAGCAGCTTACTGGGTGGGGTGCTTTACGAGCAGTACTTC.

There are many counts of this clonotype. The V and J genes are TRBV29-1 and TRBJ2-7; the match to TRBD2 covers 8 bases. Germline lookup yields CDR1 SQVTM and CDR2 ANQGSEA. The V gene end was trimmed by 8 bases and the J gene end by 2 bases; junction bases not matched to a gene: 8. CDR3 size: 13 residues. The CDR3 spells CSFCLAGAYEQYF. CDR3 in DNA: TGCAGCTTTTGTCTAGCGGGTGCCTACGAGCAGTACTTC.

This clonotype was observed at least ten times. This chain uses TRBV7-8 with TRBJ1-1, with D hard to call. Germline V lookup: CDR1 SGHVS, CDR2 FQNEAQ. The V and J ends lost 6 bases and 5 bases respectively, with 10 bases between them. This CDR3 region has 12 residues. The CDR3: CASSPDGTEAFF. CDR3 DNA sequence: TGTGCCAGCAGTCCCGACGGGACTGAAGCTTTCTTT. The full variable domain, with the rest looked up from reference TRBV7-8 and TRBJ1-1, is GAGVSQSPRYKVAKRGQDVALRCDPISGHVSLFWYQQALGQGPEFLTYFQNEAQLDKSGLPSDRFFAERPEGSVSTLKIQRTQQEDSAVYLCASSPDGTEAFFGQGTRLTVV.